This T cell receptor beta chain was sequenced for a study of STAT5B mutations in CD4+ large granular lymphocyte leukemia. This clone was observed a handful of times. This CDR3 is built from 15 residues. Germline CDR1 reads SGDLS; CDR2 reads YYNGEE. With 4 bases removed from V and 0 bases from J, the gap between germline ends came to 12 bases. Some clones are missing from TCRdb's copy, which holds only in-frame ones; the method was immunoSEQ multiplex PCR. The table lists 35,000 or so clones, approximately 69% of them singletons. The chain joins TRBV9 to TRBJ2-3; the D gene is possibly TRBD1 (6 bases). Sequenced material: CD4+ T cells from blood buffy coats. The TCR sequence derives from a human donor in good health. The CDR3 here is CASSSRQASTDTQYF. Written as DNA, the CDR3 is TGTGCCAGCAGCTCCAGACAGGCTAGCACAGATACGCAGTATTTT.